These 8 T cell receptor beta chains came from one sample sequenced in a study of human T cells and chemical hapten exposure. Via MiXCR, TCRdb re-called the RACE reads, giving one row per CDR3 protein. Of 82,000 or so distinct CDR3 sequences detected, 10% to 15% appear once; the ten largest clones hold more than 4.5%. Documented time point: patch test 3, about 24 weeks after DPC sensitization. Treatment indicated: therapeutic diphenylcyclopropenone sensitization with weekly scalp DPC. Here the sequenced sample was whole blood, taken in connection with sensitization to the hapten diphenylcyclopropenone (DPC). The receptors were sampled from a woman aged 45-65 years with alopecia areata. Some clones in this sample may be carry-over from other donors' samples.

The chain carries TRBV24-1 and TRBJ2-2, with 8 positions matching TRBD1. Germline-derived CDR1 and CDR2 are KGHDR and SFDVKD. This CDR3 comprises 14 residues. The J segment lost 6 bases and the V segment lost 5 bases, leaving 4 bases of the junction unmatched. This chain's CDR3 is CATSALQGAGELFF. The CDR3, as DNA: TGTGCCACCAGTGCTTTACAGGGGGCCGGGGAGCTGTTTTTT.

In its sample, this clonotype was seen many times. The chain combines TRBV19 with TRBJ2-5, with TRBD2 as a possible D gene (5 bases). The V and J ends lost 10 bases and 2 bases respectively, with 20 bases between them. The germline gives CDR1 LNHDA, CDR2 SQIVND (reference sequence). This CDR3 spans 15 amino acids. CDR3 region: CATSKVGLLQETQYF. CDR3 sequence (DNA): TGTGCCACCAGCAAGGTCGGACTTCTACAAGAGACCCAGTACTTC. The whole variable domain, filled in from reference TRBV19 and TRBJ2-5, reads DGGITQSPKYLFRKEGQNVTLSCEQNLNHDAMYWYRQDPGQGLRLIYYSQIVNDFQKGDIAEGYSVSREKKESFPLTVTSAQKNPTAFYLCATSKVGLLQETQYFGPGTRLLVL.

This chain connects TRBV20-1 to TRBJ1-5, with a possible D match to TRBD1 (5 bases). Trimming removed 5 bases at V and 4 bases at J, with 15 bases between. Germline V gives CDR1 DFQATT, CDR2 SNEGSKA (reference sequence). This CDR3 spans 14 amino acids. In DNA, the CDR3 is TGCAGTGCTCCCACGGGGCATAGAAATCAGCCCCAGCATTTT. Amino acid sequence: CSAPTGHRNQPQHF.

This clonotype was observed a few times. The V and J genes are TRBV9 and TRBJ1-1; weak D call: TRBD1 (5 bases). The CDR3 has 14 amino acids. V was cut by 0 bases and J by 10 bases, with 16 bases left in between. The germline V gene encodes CDR1 SGDLS and CDR2 YYNGEE. The DNA of the CDR3 is TGTGCCAGCAGCGTAGAATCAGGGTCGGGGAGAGCTTTCTTT. Protein sequence: CASSVESGSGRAFF.

This clonotype was found many times. This chain joins TRBV7-2 and TRBJ2-7, with no clear D. Germline V gene data show CDR1 as SGHTA and CDR2 as FQGNSA. Trimming pared 3 bases from V and 2 bases from J, leaving 11 bases between. The CDR3 runs 14 residues. The CDR3 DNA follows: TGTGCCAGCAGCTTCCTCGCATTCGCCTACGAGCAGTACTTC. Its protein product is CASSFLAFAYEQYF.

This clonotype has a handful of counts. The genes are TRBV7-2 and TRBJ2-3, with D tentatively TRBD1 (5 bases). The CDR3 contains 16 residues. Germline CDR1 SGHTA, CDR2 FQGNSA. V gave up 1 base and J gave up 0 bases, with 11 bases separating them. Written as DNA, the CDR3 is TGTGCCAGCAGCTTAGTGGGCCAGGGTAGCACAGATACGCAGTATTTT. Translating it yields CASSLVGQGSTDTQYF. The complete variable domain, with remaining parts taken from reference TRBV7-2 and TRBJ2-3, reads GAGVSQSPSNKVTEKGKDVELRCDPISGHTALYWYRQSLGQGLEFLIYFQGNSAPDKSGLPSDRFSAERTGGSVSTLTIQRTQQEDSAVYLCASSLVGQGSTDTQYFGPGTRLTVL.

The rearrangement links TRBV7-6 to TRBJ1-4; no definite D call. CDR3 size: 14 residues. Trimming shortened V by 1 base and J by 13 bases, and 16 bases separated the two germline ends. Germline V gives CDR1 SGHVS, CDR2 FNYEAQ. CDR3 in amino acids: CASSLGSDSQRLFF. The CDR3 coding sequence is TGTGCCAGCAGCTTAGGATCGGATTCTCAAAGACTGTTTTTT.

The V and J genes are TRBV29-1 and TRBJ2-3, with a tentative D call TRBD2 (6 bases). Trimming left V 2 bases short and J 2 bases short, with 11 bases between. Germline values: CDR1 SQVTM, CDR2 ANQGSEA. The CDR3 is made up of 14 amino acids. The CDR3 bases are TGCAGCGTTGAATCTGGCGGGGCCACAGATACGCAGTATTTT. Its protein is CSVESGGATDTQYF.